These T cell receptor beta chains were read from a single sample in a study of CXCR3-negative and CXCR3-positive naive CD8 T cells. TCRdb re-analyzed the 5' RACE reads; it lists each CDR3 protein once, without DNA. The table lists some 150,000 distinct CDR3 sequences. Input material: naive CXCR3+ CD8+ T cells from blood. All receptors come from a human donor in good health. Some clones in this sample may be carry-over from other donors' samples. Both conserved end residues are part of each CDR3. Each record gives: J gene, V gene, CDR3 protein.

>TRBJ2-3|TRBV7-9
CASSSDTSSTDTQYF
>TRBJ2-2|TRBV12-3/TRBV12-4
CASTPPGVNTGELFF
>TRBJ1-5|TRBV15
CATSLGPNQPQHF
>TRBJ2-3|TRBV5-4
CASSLGYTSGGNPSTDTQYF
>TRBJ2-1|TRBV29-1
CSVGPSGNEQFF
>TRBJ1-4|TRBV7-9
CASSLSGTATNEKLFF
>TRBJ2-3|TRBV7-3
CASRKGGTDTQYF
>TRBJ2-7|TRBV29-1
CSVKKDSSYEQYF
>TRBJ2-1|TRBV29-1
CSVAKVAGAVVNEQFF
>TRBJ2-7|TRBV2
CASSPRARADEQYF
>TRBJ2-7|TRBV27
CASSPTGRTYEQYF
>TRBJ2-3|TRBV19
CASTPTGAITDTQYF
>TRBJ1-2|TRBV28
CASSFQGQGSGYTF
>TRBJ2-7|TRBV20-1
CSARSTSGSSYEQYF
>TRBJ1-1|TRBV5-5
CASSLAYPYGGRGNTEAFF
>TRBJ2-3|TRBV14
CASSQAVSTDTQYF
>TRBJ2-3|TRBV6-2/TRBV6-3
CASSRDRSTDTQYF
>TRBJ2-4|TRBV12-3/TRBV12-4
CASSFKETSGDIQYF
>TRBJ2-7|TRBV11-2
CASSLIGYEQYF
>TRBJ2-1|TRBV4-3
CASSQDSTVNNEQFF